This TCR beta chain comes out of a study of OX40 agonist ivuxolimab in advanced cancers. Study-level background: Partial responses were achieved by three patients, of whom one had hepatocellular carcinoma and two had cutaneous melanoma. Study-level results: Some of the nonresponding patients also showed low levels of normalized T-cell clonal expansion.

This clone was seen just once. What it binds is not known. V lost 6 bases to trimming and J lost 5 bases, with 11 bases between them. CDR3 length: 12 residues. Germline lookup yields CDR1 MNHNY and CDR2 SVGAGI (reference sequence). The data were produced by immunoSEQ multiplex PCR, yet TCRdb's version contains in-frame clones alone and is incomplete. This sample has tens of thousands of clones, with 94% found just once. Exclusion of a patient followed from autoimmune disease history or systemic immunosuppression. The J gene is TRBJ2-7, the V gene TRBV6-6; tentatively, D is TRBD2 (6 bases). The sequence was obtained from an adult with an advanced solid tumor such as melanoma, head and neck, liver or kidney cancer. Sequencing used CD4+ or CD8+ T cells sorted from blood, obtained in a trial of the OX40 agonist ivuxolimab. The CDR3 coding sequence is TGTGCCAGCAGCCGCGGGGAGAACGAGCAGTACTTC. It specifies CASSRGENEQYF.